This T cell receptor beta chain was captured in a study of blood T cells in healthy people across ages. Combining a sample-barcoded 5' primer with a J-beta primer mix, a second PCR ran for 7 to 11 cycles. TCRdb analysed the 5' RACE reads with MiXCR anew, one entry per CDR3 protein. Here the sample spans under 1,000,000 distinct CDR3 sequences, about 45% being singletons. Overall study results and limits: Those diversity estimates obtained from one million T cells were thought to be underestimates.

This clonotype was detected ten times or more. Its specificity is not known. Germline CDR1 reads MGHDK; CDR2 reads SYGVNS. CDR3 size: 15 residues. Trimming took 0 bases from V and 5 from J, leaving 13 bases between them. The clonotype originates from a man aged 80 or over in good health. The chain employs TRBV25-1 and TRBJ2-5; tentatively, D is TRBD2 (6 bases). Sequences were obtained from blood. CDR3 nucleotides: TGTGCCAGCAGTGAATATATACGGGAGAAGGAGACCCAGTACTTC. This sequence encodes CASSEYIREKETQYF.